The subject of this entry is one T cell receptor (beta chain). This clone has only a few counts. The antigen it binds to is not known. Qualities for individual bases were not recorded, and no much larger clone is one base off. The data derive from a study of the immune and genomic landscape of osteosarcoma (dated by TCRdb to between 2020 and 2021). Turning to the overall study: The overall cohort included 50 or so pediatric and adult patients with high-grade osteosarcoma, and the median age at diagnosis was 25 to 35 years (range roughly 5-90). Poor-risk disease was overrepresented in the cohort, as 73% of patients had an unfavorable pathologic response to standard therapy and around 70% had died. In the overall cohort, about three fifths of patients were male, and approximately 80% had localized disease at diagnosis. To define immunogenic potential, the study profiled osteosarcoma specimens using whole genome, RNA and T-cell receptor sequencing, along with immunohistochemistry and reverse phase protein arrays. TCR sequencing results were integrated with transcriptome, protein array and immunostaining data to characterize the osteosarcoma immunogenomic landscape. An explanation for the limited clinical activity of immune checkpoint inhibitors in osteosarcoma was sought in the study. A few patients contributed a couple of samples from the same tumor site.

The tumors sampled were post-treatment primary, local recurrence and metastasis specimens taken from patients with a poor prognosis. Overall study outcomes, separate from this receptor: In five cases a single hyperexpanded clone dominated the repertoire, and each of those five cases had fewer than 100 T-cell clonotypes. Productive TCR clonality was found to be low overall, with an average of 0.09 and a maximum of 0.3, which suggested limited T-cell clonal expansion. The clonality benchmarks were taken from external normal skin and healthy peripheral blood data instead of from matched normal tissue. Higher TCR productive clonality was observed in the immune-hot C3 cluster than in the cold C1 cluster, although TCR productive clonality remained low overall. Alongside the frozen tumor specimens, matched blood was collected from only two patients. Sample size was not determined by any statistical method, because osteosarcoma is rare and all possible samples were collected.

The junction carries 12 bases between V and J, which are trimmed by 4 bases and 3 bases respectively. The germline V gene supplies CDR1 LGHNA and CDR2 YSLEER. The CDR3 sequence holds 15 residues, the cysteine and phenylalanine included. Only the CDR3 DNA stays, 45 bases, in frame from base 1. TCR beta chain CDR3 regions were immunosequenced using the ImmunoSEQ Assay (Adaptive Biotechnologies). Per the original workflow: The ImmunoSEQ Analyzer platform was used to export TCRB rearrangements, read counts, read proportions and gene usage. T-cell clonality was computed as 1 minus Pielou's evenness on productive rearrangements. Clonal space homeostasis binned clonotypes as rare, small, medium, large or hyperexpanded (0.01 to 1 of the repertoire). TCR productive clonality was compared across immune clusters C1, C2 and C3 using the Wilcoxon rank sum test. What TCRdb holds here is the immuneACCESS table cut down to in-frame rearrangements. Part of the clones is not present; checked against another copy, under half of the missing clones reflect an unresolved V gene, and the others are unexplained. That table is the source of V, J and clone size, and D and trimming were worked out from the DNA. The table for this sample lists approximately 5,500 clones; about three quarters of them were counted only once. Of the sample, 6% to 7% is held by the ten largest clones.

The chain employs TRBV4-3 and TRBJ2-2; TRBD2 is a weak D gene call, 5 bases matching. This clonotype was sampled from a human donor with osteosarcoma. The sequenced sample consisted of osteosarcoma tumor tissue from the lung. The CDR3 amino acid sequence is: CASSLGREYTGELFF. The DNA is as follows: TGCGCCAGCAGCCTGGGGAGAGAGTACACCGGGGAGCTGTTTTTT.